The 12 T cell receptor beta chains in this list originate from one sample, sequenced in a study of cytomegalovirus exposure and HLA in healthy donors. The PCR contained 60 Vbeta and 13 Jbeta primers. Clones were sequenced by immunoSEQ multiplex PCR, and TCRdb holds only the in-frame ones, with some missing. The sample has over 50,000 clones, roughly nine tenths seen once. The sample taken for sequencing was PBMCs. These receptors were obtained from a young man in good health and CMV-seropositive.

The chain recombines TRBV7-3 with TRBJ1-1; no firm D call. The CDR3 is 13 amino acids. In germline, CDR1 is SGHTA, CDR2 FQGTGA. Trimming stripped 2 bases from V and 1 base from J, with 5 bases between. The CDR3 reads CASSLAGNTEAFF. In nucleotides, the CDR3 is TGTGCCAGCAGCTTAGCGGGGAACACTGAAGCTTTCTTT.

The sample holds a few counts of this clone. The chain joins TRBV5-1 to TRBJ2-1; maybe TRBD1 (6 bases). The CDR3 sequence is 16 residues long. The germline V gene encodes CDR1 SGHRS and CDR2 YFSETQ. V lost 6 bases and J lost 0, with 16 bases in between. This CDR3 is CASTFLDSSSYNEQFF. CDR3 nucleotides: TGCGCCAGCACCTTCCTGGACAGTAGCTCCTACAATGAGCAGTTCTTC.

This chain connects TRBV12-5 to TRBJ1-1, with D tentatively TRBD1 (5 bases). The CDR3 loop spans 16 amino acids. V was shortened by 1 base and J by 3 bases, with 15 bases between the two germline ends. Germline CDR1 LGHNT, CDR2 FRNRAP. The CDR3 nucleotides are TGTGCTAGTGGTTTGGGTAGTCAGGGTGTGGACACTGAAGCTTTCTTT. Encoded protein: CASGLGSQGVDTEAFF.

The chain couples TRBV11-3 to TRBJ1-1; 7 bases align to TRBD1. The trim removed 4 bases at V and 5 bases at J, leaving 7 bases unmatched. Germline V gene data show CDR1 as SGHNT and CDR2 as YENEEA. The CDR3 has 14 amino acids. DNA for the CDR3: TGTGCCAGCAGCTCCCCCCAGGGGGAAACTGAAGCTTTCTTT. Residues: CASSSPQGETEAFF.

This clone was recorded only once. The chain is built from TRBV5-1 and TRBJ2-1; a possible D gene is TRBD2 (5 bases). The germline V gene has CDR1 SGHRS and CDR2 YFSETQ. V lost 0 bases and J lost 0, with 7 bases in between. The CDR3 runs to 15 residues. For the CDR3, the DNA is TGCGCCAGCAGCTTGGGGACTCTCTCCTACAATGAGCAGTTCTTC. Its protein is CASSLGTLSYNEQFF. The entire variable domain, with the rest obtained from reference TRBV5-1 and TRBJ2-1, is as follows: KAGVTQTPRYLIKTRGQQVTLSCSPISGHRSVSWYQQTPGQGLQFLFEYFSETQRNKGNFPGRFSGRQFSNSRSEMNVSTLELGDSALYLCASSLGTLSYNEQFFGPGTRLTVL.

This sequence joins TRBV7-9 and TRBJ1-2; a weak D match, TRBD1 (6 bases). The CDR3 length is 12 residues. Germline CDR1 is SEHNR and CDR2 is FQNEAQ (reference sequence). Between the trimmed V and J ends, which lost 5 bases and 7 bases, there was a span of 11 bases. The CDR3 DNA follows: TGTGCCAGCAGCCAGGGGACGTGTGGCTACACCTTC. This gives the protein CASSQGTCGYTF.

There are a few counts of this clone. The V gene is TRBV7-2, the J gene TRBJ1-2; D is possibly TRBD1 (6 bases). Germline V gene lookup returns CDR1 SGHTA and CDR2 FQGNSA. Deletions cut 5 bases from V and 5 bases from J, with 12 bases between. This CDR3 contains 13 residues. The CDR3 DNA reads TGTGCCAGCAGCCAACGGACAGCTTATGGCTACACCTTC. This codes for CASSQRTAYGYTF.

This clone was counted a single time. The V call is TRBV11-2, the J call TRBJ2-1; TRBD2 matches 9 bases. V shed 5 bases, J shed 3 bases, and the junction held 2 bases outside the gene matches. Germline values: CDR1 SGHAT, CDR2 FQNNGV. The CDR3 is 14 residues long. CDR3 sequence reads: CASSGLAIYNEQFF. The CDR3 nucleotides are TGTGCCAGCAGCGGACTAGCGATCTACAATGAGCAGTTCTTC.

The chain couples TRBV6-6 to TRBJ1-2; D is unresolved. The CDR3 is 13 residues long. Germline-derived CDR1 and CDR2 are MNHNY and SVGAGI (reference sequence). V was shortened by 2 bases and J by 8 bases, with 12 bases between the two germline ends. For the CDR3, the DNA is TGTGCCAGCAGTTACCTGGGAGGAGGAGGCTACACCTTC. It specifies CASSYLGGGGYTF.

V and J are TRBV9 and TRBJ2-7; possibly TRBD2 for D (6 bases). The V and J ends lost 2 bases and 2 bases respectively, with 11 bases between them. This CDR3 has 14 amino acids. Looked up from germline, CDR1 is SGDLS and CDR2 is YYNGEE. Written as DNA, the CDR3 is TGTGCCAGCAGCGTCCTTAGCGGAACCTACGAGCAGTACTTC. This sequence encodes CASSVLSGTYEQYF.

This clone was seen a handful of times. CDR3 sequence reads: CASSLGSGSNPGELFF. The CDR3 DNA is TGCGCCAGCAGCTTGGGTAGCGGGAGTAATCCCGGGGAGCTGTTTTTT. The J gene is TRBJ2-2, the V gene TRBV5-1; the match to TRBD2 covers 9 bases. The CDR3 is 16 residues long. Per germline, CDR1 SGHRS and CDR2 YFSETQ. With V trimmed by 0 bases and J by 6 bases, 6 bases remained unmatched.

The chain has TRBV2 and TRBJ2-1; TRBD2 matches 9 bases. Germline CDR1 is SNHLY and CDR2 is FYNNEI. The CDR3 covers 13 residues. With V trimmed by 2 bases and J by 9 bases, 2 bases remained unmatched. CDR3 coding DNA: TGTGCCAGCAGTGAATCAGCGGGAGGTGAGCAGTTCTTC. Amino acid sequence: CASSESAGGEQFF.